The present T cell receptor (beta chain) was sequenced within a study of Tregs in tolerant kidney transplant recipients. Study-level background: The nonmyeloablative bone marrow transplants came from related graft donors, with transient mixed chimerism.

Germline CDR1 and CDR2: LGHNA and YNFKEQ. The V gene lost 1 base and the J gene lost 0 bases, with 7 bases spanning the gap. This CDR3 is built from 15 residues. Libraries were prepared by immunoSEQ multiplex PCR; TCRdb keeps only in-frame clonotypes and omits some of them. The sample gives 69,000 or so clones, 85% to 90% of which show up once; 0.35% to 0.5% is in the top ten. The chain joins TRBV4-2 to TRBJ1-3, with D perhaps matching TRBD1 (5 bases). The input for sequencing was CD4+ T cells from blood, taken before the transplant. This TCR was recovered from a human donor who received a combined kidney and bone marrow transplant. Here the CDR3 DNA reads TGTGCCAGCAGCCAAGCCGACAGCTCTGGAAACACCATATATTTT. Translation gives CASSQADSSGNTIYF.